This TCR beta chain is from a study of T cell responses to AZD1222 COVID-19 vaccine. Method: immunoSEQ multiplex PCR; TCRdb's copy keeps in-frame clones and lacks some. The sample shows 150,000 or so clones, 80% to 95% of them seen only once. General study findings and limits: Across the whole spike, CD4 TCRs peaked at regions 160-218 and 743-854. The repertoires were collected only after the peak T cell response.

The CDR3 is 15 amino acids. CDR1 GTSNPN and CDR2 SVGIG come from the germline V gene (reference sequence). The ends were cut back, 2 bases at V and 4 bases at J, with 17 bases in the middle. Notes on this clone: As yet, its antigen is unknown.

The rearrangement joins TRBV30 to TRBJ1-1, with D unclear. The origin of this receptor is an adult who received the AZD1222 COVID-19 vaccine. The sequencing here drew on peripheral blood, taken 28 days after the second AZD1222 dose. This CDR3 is CAWSPPAPGGTEAFF. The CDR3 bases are TGTGCCTGGAGTCCTCCGGCTCCCGGAGGCACTGAAGCTTTCTTT.